The clone carrying this T cell receptor beta chain was found once. V was trimmed by 4 bases and J by 8 bases, leaving 8 bases between them. Per the germline V gene, CDR1 is KGHSH and CDR2 is LQKENI. This CDR3 has 12 amino acids. These data belong to a study of blood T cell repertoires in COVID-19. Study in general: Spain, Italy and the United States supplied samples that represented acute and convalescent COVID-19.

The study recruited people aged about 18 to 90 years across around 24 US areas. Researchers sorted participants into cohorts using their self-reported clinical history. Methods used by the authors: Estimation of nucleated cell counts relied on the amplification of reference gene primers. Assay: immunoSEQ multiplex PCR; the TCRdb copy retains only in-frame clones and omits some. V and J calls plus clone size are reproduced from that table; the DNA served to infer D and trimming. The sample has 330,000 or so clones; approximately 92% are singletons. The source is a woman under 40 who had recovered from COVID-19. The V call is TRBV18, the J call TRBJ1-4; TRBD1 is a possible D gene (5 bases). The sequencing sample was made of PBMCs or T cells enriched from blood (not recorded which). The CDR3 reads CASSRGQEKLFF. CDR3 DNA: TGTGCCAGCTCACGGGGCCAGGAAAAACTGTTTTTT.